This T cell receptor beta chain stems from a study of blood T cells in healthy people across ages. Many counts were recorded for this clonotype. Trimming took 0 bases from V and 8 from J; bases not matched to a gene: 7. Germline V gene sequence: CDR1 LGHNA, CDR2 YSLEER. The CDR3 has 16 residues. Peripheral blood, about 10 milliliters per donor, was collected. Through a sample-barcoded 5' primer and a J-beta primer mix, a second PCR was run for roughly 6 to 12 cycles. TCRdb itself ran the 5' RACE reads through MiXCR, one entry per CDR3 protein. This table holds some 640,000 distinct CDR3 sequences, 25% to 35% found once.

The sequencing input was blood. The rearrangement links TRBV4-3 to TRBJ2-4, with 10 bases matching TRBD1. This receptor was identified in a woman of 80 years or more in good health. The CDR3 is CASSQEMGQGWDIQYF. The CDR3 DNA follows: TGCGCCAGCAGCCAAGAGATGGGACAGGGGTGGGACATTCAGTACTTC.